This T cell receptor (beta chain) appears in the sequencing data of a study of beta chain features in type 1 diabetes. Study-level points and caveats: There was a moderate but significant shortening of TCRB CDR3s in all four CD4+ subsets of Type 1 diabetes patients.

The sample holds one count of this clone. Antigen unknown. Expressed TCRB transcripts were sequenced because the entire RNA isolate underwent reverse transcription. TCRdb keeps only in-frame clones here, not all; method: immunoSEQ multiplex PCR. The sample comprises roughly 130,000 clones, roughly 15% of which are singletons, and about 2.1% rests with the top ten. V lost 3 bases to trimming and J lost 9 bases, with 9 bases between them. The CDR3 runs to 12 residues. Germline lookup yields CDR1 SNHLY and CDR2 FYNNEI. The sequenced material came from central memory CD4+ T cells from blood. The sequence was collected from a man aged 25 to 45 with type 1 diabetes. The rearrangement links TRBV2 to TRBJ1-5; D not resolved. The CDR3 is CASSDPDLPQHF. For the CDR3, the DNA is TGTGCCAGCAGTGACCCAGACCTGCCCCAGCATTTT.